The clone carrying this T cell receptor beta chain was seen ten or more times. What it binds is unknown. CDR3 regions of TCR beta were amplified from RNA transcripts. In the first round, RT-PCR was carried out with HTBI primers, and a multiplex PCR formed the second round. MiXCR was run by TCRdb on the multiplex PCR reads, yielding one entry per CDR3 protein. The profile shows fewer than 650,000 distinct CDR3 sequences, 22% of them singletons. Orbital computed tomography, thyroid ultrasound, TRAb, serum thyroxine and clinical symptoms formed the basis of diagnosis. The length of the CDR3 is 14 residues. V shed 2 bases and J shed 0 bases, with 8 bases lying between them. CDR1 is SGHTA and CDR2 is FQGNSA in the germline V gene. This sample is part of a study of Graves' ophthalmopathy and Graves' hyperthyroidism. Overall study results and limits: In blood, most expanded thyroid clonotypes above 0.001 frequency were also detected.

The chain carries TRBV7-2 and TRBJ2-7; possible D gene TRBD2, 5 bases. The sequence derives from a woman under 30 with stable Graves' hyperthyroidism. Some clones in this sample may be carry-over from other donors' samples. Sequenced sample: peripheral blood. The CDR3, as DNA: TGTGCCAGCAGCTTAATCAGCGGCTCCTACGAGCAGTACTTC. Its translation is CASSLISGSYEQYF.